This T cell receptor (beta chain) was obtained from a study of control samples from healthy donors and cancer patients. The germline V gene has CDR1 MNHNY and CDR2 SVGAGI (reference sequence). V lost 0 bases and J 10 bases, leaving 16 bases between the germline ends. CDR3 length equals 16 residues. The protocol was immunoSEQ multiplex PCR, while the TCRdb copy is restricted to in-frame clones and leaves out a portion. The data contain around 92,000 clones, more than 75% of them singletons. The source of this sequence is a man aged 60 to 69 in good health. The source material was blood. The chain links TRBV6-6 to TRBJ1-6; tentative D call: TRBD1 (5 bases). The CDR3 DNA reads as TGTGCCAGCAGTTACTCGCGGGGACCCGGGGACTCACCCCTCCACTTT. Translation: CASSYSRGPGDSPLHF.